The 13 T cell receptor beta chains presented below share a single source sample, sequenced in a study of blood T cell repertoires in COVID-19. Using immunoSEQ multiplex PCR, the repertoire was profiled, and TCRdb retains in-frame clones only, with some absent. Found here are just over 250,000 clones, around nine tenths of them singletons; the top ten hold over 7.5%. The specimen was peripheral blood. These receptors originate from a man in his forties or fifties who had recovered from COVID-19.

The rearrangement joins TRBV6-5 to TRBJ2-1; maybe TRBD2 (6 bases). CDR1 is MNHEY, CDR2 SVGAGI, per germline. Trimming shortened V by 8 bases and J by 12 bases, and 14 bases separated the two germline ends. The CDR3 is made up of 11 amino acids. CDR3 sequence: CASWGGRVQFF. CDR3 nucleotides: TGTGCCAGCTGGGGAGGCAGGGTGCAGTTCTTC.

The V and J genes are TRBV27 and TRBJ2-7, with TRBD2 as a possible D gene (6 bases). CDR1 is MNHEY and CDR2 is SMNVEV in the germline V gene (reference sequence). CDR3 length: 14 amino acids. V was clipped by 4 bases and J by 2 bases, with 12 bases between them. Written as DNA, the CDR3 is TGTGCCAGCAGTTCCACGGGGGTGCCCTACGAGCAGTACTTC. This translates into CASSSTGVPYEQYF.

V usage is TRBV3-1 (or the pseudogene TRBV3-2) and J usage is TRBJ2-5; 9 bases are shared with TRBD1. Germline trimming cut 2 bases from V and 7 bases from J; bases unmatched to any gene: 8. Germline-derived CDR1 and CDR2 are LGHDT and YNNKEL (reference sequence). The CDR3 spans 15 residues. CDR3 bases: TGTGCCAGCAGCCAACAACAGGGGGCGATTGGGACCCAGTACTTC. Its translation: CASSQQQGAIGTQYF.

V and J are TRBV9 and TRBJ2-6; maybe TRBD2 (6 bases). The V and J ends lost 0 bases and 2 bases respectively, with 9 bases between them. The CDR3 has 16 amino acids. Germline values: CDR1 SGDLS, CDR2 YYNGEE. The CDR3 loop is CASSVVGGAGANVLTF. The CDR3 nucleotides read TGTGCCAGCAGCGTAGTTGGAGGGGCTGGGGCCAACGTCCTGACTTTC.

The chain has TRBV19 and TRBJ2-7, with 10 bases fitting TRBD2. The germline V gene has CDR1 LNHDA and CDR2 SQIVND (reference sequence). After removal of 4 bases from V and 2 bases from J, the junction contained 2 bases not matched to a gene. The CDR3 runs to 14 residues. In DNA, the CDR3 is TGTGCCAGTAGTAGGCTAGCGGGAGCCTACGAGCAGTACTTC. It translates to CASSRLAGAYEQYF.

The chain employs TRBV20-1 and TRBJ2-1; 7 nucleotides agree with TRBD2. Germline assignment: CDR1 DFQATT and CDR2 SNEGSKA (reference sequence). This CDR3 contains 14 residues. V trimming: 3 bases; J trimming: 8 bases; junction bases outside the gene matches: 10. The CDR3 loop reads CSASTRGSTDEQFF. The DNA of the CDR3 is TGCAGTGCTAGTACCCGCGGGAGTACCGATGAGCAGTTCTTC.

The CDR3 DNA reads as TGTGCCAGCAGTGACCAACTAGTGAGCAATGAGCAGTTCTTC. Its protein is CASSDQLVSNEQFF. V and J are TRBV2 and TRBJ2-1; D perhaps matches TRBD2 (5 bases). CDR1 and CDR2 (germline): SNHLY, FYNNEI. This CDR3 is built from 14 residues. V was clipped by 3 bases and J by 6 bases, with 12 bases between them. The full variable domain, with the rest looked up from reference TRBV2 and TRBJ2-1, is EPEVTQTPSHQVTQMGQEVILRCVPISNHLYFYWYRQILGQKVEFLVSFYNNEISEKSEIFDDQFSVERPDGSNFTLKIRSTKLEDSAMYFCASSDQLVSNEQFFGPGTRLTVL.

This chain links TRBV11-2 with TRBJ2-5, with TRBD2 matching 12 bases. The trim removed 1 base at V and 5 bases at J, leaving 5 bases unmatched. Germline V gene sequence: CDR1 SGHAT, CDR2 FQNNGV. The CDR3 consists of 16 residues. CDR3 nucleotides: TGTGCCAGCAGCTTAGGAGGACTAGCGGGGTTGGAGACCCAGTACTTC. Translating gives CASSLGGLAGLETQYF.

The CDR3 sequence: CASIHGTGVYEQYF. The CDR3 region has the DNA TGTGCCAGCATCCACGGGACAGGGGTTTACGAGCAGTACTTC. The rearrangement uses TRBV6-6 and TRBJ2-7; 10 bases agree with TRBD1. V shed 7 bases and J 4 bases; nucleotides not matched to a gene: 7. The CDR3 sequence is 14 residues long. The germline gives CDR1 MNHNY, CDR2 SVGAGI (reference sequence).

The rearrangement links TRBV27 to TRBJ1-1, with 8 bases matching TRBD1. The CDR3 is 16 residues long. Germline-derived CDR1 and CDR2 are MNHEY and SMNVEV (reference sequence). Trimming cost V 6 bases and J 0 bases; bases outside gene matches: 9. The CDR3 DNA sequence: TGTGCCAGCAGAGCAGGGGGCCCGCCCCTGAACACTGAAGCTTTCTTT. It encodes CASRAGGPPLNTEAFF.

The chain carries TRBV11-2 and TRBJ1-1; perhaps TRBD1 as D (5 bases). Trimming cost V 4 bases and J 4 bases, with 16 bases left between them. Germline CDR1 SGHAT, CDR2 FQNNGV. The CDR3 consists of 15 residues. The CDR3 DNA is TGTGCCAGCAGCTCCGGGACTCATGTGGGCACTGAAGCTTTCTTT. It codes for CASSSGTHVGTEAFF.

This sequence joins TRBV7-9 and TRBJ1-4; 10 bases agree with TRBD1. From germline, CDR1 is SEHNR and CDR2 FQNEAQ (reference sequence). This CDR3 has 13 amino acids. With 7 bases clipped from V and 7 bases from J, the junction kept 3 bases outside the gene matches. CDR3 nucleotide sequence: TGTGCCAGCACGACAGGGGGCGTTGAAAAACTGTTTTTT. Translated, it gives CASTTGGVEKLFF.

This clone is a singleton in its sample. This chain uses TRBV19 with TRBJ1-1; D possibly corresponds to TRBD1 (6 bases). The V gene's germline CDR1 is LNHDA and CDR2 SQIVND (reference sequence). The CDR3 totals 15 residues. Trimming removed 5 bases at V and 0 bases at J, with 13 bases between. The CDR3 DNA is TGTGCCAGTAGTGGCAGGGGAAGGATGAACACTGAAGCTTTCTTT. It translates to CASSGRGRMNTEAFF.